The 15 T cell receptor beta chains below were found in one sample sequenced in a study of blood T cell repertoires in COVID-19. Sequencing used immunoSEQ multiplex PCR; TCRdb keeps in-frame clones, though not all of them. The table includes hundreds of thousands of clones, around 85% detected once. Sequencing was carried out using PBMCs or T cells enriched from blood (not recorded which). The receptors stem from a woman aged 50 to 60 in a cohort exposed to, infected with or recovered from COVID-19 (not recorded which).

V usage is TRBV6-5 and J usage is TRBJ1-1; TRBD1 matches at 9 bases. There are 14 residues in the CDR3. The V gene end was trimmed by 5 bases and the J gene end by 3 bases; junction bases not matched to a gene: 4. Germline-derived CDR1 and CDR2 are MNHEY and SVGAGI. For the CDR3, the DNA is TGTGCCAGCAGTACGGACAGGGGATACACTGAAGCTTTCTTT. Translated, it gives CASSTDRGYTEAFF.

J is TRBJ2-5 and V is TRBV7-2; 12 nucleotides agree with TRBD2. Germline V gene data show CDR1 as SGHTA and CDR2 as FQGNSA. The CDR3 has 16 residues. J lost 5 bases, V lost 5 bases, and 9 bases had no gene match. In DNA, the CDR3 is TGTGCCAGCAGCCCGATACCTAGCGGGGGGGCGGAGACCCAGTACTTC. Translating it yields CASSPIPSGGAETQYF.

The chain links TRBV19 to TRBJ2-5, with D possibly TRBD2 on 6 matching bases. Per the germline V gene, CDR1 is LNHDA and CDR2 is SQIVND (reference sequence). This CDR3 has 13 amino acids. Trimming shortened V by 3 bases and J by 4 bases, and 9 bases separated the two germline ends. The DNA for the CDR3 is TGTGCCAGTAGTATGTTGGGAGGAGAGACCCAGTACTTC. Protein product: CASSMLGGETQYF.

The V and J genes are TRBV9 and TRBJ2-3; 9 positions match TRBD2. Germline values: CDR1 SGDLS, CDR2 YYNGEE. V lost 0 bases and J lost 1; bases outside the gene matches: 3. The CDR3 totals 16 residues. The CDR3 bases are TGTGCCAGCAGCGTAGCTAGCGGGGCGGGCACAGATACGCAGTATTTT. Its translation is CASSVASGAGTDTQYF.

V gene TRBV6-4 combines with J gene TRBJ1-2, with D possibly being TRBD1 (5 bases). The CDR3 spans 14 residues. Germline CDR1 reads MRHNA; CDR2 reads SNTAGT. V shed 0 bases and J shed 5 bases, with 10 bases lying between them. The CDR3 reads CASSDSEGLYGYTF. The CDR3 DNA is TGTGCCAGCAGTGACTCGGAGGGGTTGTATGGCTACACCTTC.

The chain recombines TRBV7-2 with TRBJ2-7; 12 positions match TRBD2. Trimming removed 1 base from V and 4 bases from J; junction bases left unmatched: 5. The CDR3 extends over 16 amino acids. Germline CDR1 and CDR2: SGHTA and FQGNSA. The CDR3 DNA is TGTGCCAGCAGCTTAGGTTCTAGCGGGGGGGCGTACGAGCAGTACTTC. Its translation is CASSLGSSGGAYEQYF.

J is TRBJ2-1 and V is TRBV9; 9 bases are a match to TRBD2. Germline V CDR1 and CDR2: SGDLS, YYNGEE. V lost 0 bases, J lost 5 bases, and 3 bases stayed unmatched. The CDR3 consists of 15 residues. CDR3 protein: CASSVGASGNNEQFF. The CDR3, as DNA: TGTGCCAGCAGCGTAGGTGCTAGCGGGAACAATGAGCAGTTCTTC.

The gene calls are TRBV5-1 and TRBJ2-7, with 10 bases lining up with TRBD1. The CDR3 runs to 15 residues. V shed 4 bases and J 3 bases; nucleotides not matched to a gene: 7. In germline, CDR1 is SGHRS, CDR2 YFSETQ. The CDR3 DNA reads TGCGCCAGCAGCCCTCGACAGGGGGCCGACTACGAGCAGTACTTC. It translates to CASSPRQGADYEQYF.

This clone was detected only a few times. V and J are TRBV27 and TRBJ2-7; 8 bases line up with TRBD1. The CDR3 is 14 amino acids. Germline values: CDR1 MNHEY, CDR2 SMNVEV (reference sequence). Unmatched junction bases numbered 7, after V lost 7 bases and J lost 2 bases. The CDR3 sequence: CASIHGTGTYEQYF. CDR3 sequence (DNA): TGTGCCAGCATCCACGGGACAGGAACCTACGAGCAGTACTTC.

The chain combines TRBV29-1 with TRBJ1-5; no firm D call. Between the trimmed V and J ends, which lost 2 bases and 4 bases, there was a span of 18 bases. This CDR3 has 16 residues. Germline CDR1 and CDR2: SQVTM and ANQGSEA. CDR3 sequence: CSVESDPGLRNQPQHF. In DNA form, the CDR3 reads TGCAGCGTTGAATCCGATCCAGGTCTAAGGAATCAGCCCCAGCATTTT.

The gene calls are TRBV4-3 and TRBJ2-3; no reliable D call. Germline CDR1 and CDR2: LGHNA and YSLEER. The CDR3 is made up of 13 amino acids. With 4 bases removed from V and 3 bases from J, the gap between germline ends came to 8 bases. The CDR3 bases are TGCGCCAGCAGCCCCACGGTGACAGATACGCAGTATTTT. Residues: CASSPTVTDTQYF.

The gene calls are TRBV29-1 and TRBJ2-2; D is ambiguous. V was trimmed by 5 bases and J by 0 bases, leaving 10 bases between them. This CDR3 is 14 amino acids long. Germline V gives CDR1 SQVTM, CDR2 ANQGSEA. As DNA, the CDR3 is TGCAGCGTTCGTCGATACACGAACACCGGGGAGCTGTTTTTT. It translates to CSVRRYTNTGELFF.

This sequence joins TRBV5-1 and TRBJ1-4; TRBD1 agrees at 10 bases. Germline V gene lookup returns CDR1 SGHRS and CDR2 YFSETQ. This CDR3 is built from 14 residues. J lost 3 bases, V lost 4 bases, and 0 bases had no gene match. The CDR3 coding sequence is TGCGCCAGCAGCGGACAGGGGGCTAATGAAAAACTGTTTTTT. Amino acids: CASSGQGANEKLFF.

The rearrangement joins TRBV4-3 to TRBJ1-6; D unresolved. CDR3 length equals 14 residues. V dropped 1 base and J dropped 7 bases, with 8 bases sitting between them. CDR1 is LGHNA, CDR2 YSLEER, per germline. The CDR3 DNA reads TGCGCCAGCAGCCAAGGGTTAGAAAATTCACCCCTCCACTTT. It translates to CASSQGLENSPLHF.

The chain couples TRBV7-2 to TRBJ1-1; 9 bases match TRBD1. Germline V gene lookup returns CDR1 SGHTA and CDR2 FQGNSA. There are 13 residues in the CDR3. V lost 11 bases, J lost 5 bases, and 9 bases stayed unmatched. The CDR3 here is CASAKTGGTEAFF. CDR3 in DNA: TGTGCCTCCGCCAAGACAGGGGGTACTGAAGCTTTCTTT.